This T cell receptor (beta chain) derives from a study of cytomegalovirus exposure and HLA in healthy donors. 60 Vbeta and 13 Jbeta primers were used in PCR. Profiled with immunoSEQ multiplex PCR; TCRdb holds only in-frame clones, not every one. Of under 85,000 clones in the sample, 70% to 75% were seen once. About this clone: Its matching antigen is unknown.

Whole-study results and caveats: When analyzed later, a missense DCLRE1C variant was found to be linked to TCR beta V- and J-gene trimming. Altogether, 160 or so TCR beta chains were recorded as cytomegalovirus-associated.

CDR3 length: 16 residues. CDR1 is SNHLY, CDR2 FYNNEI, per germline. V lost 8 bases and J 0 bases, leaving 20 bases between the germline ends. Material: PBMCs. The receptor was isolated from a woman aged 25-40 years in good health and CMV-seropositive. J is TRBJ2-7 and V is TRBV2; D is perhaps TRBD1 (6 bases). CDR3 sequence reads: CASGTLTGRDSYEQYF. In DNA form, the CDR3 reads TGTGCCAGCGGTACCCTGACAGGACGGGACTCCTACGAGCAGTACTTC. The whole variable domain, remainder taken from reference TRBV2 and TRBJ2-7, is EPEVTQTPSHQVTQMGQEVILRCVPISNHLYFYWYRQILGQKVEFLVSFYNNEISEKSEIFDDQFSVERPDGSNFTLKIRSTKLEDSAMYFCASGTLTGRDSYEQYFGPGTRLTVT.